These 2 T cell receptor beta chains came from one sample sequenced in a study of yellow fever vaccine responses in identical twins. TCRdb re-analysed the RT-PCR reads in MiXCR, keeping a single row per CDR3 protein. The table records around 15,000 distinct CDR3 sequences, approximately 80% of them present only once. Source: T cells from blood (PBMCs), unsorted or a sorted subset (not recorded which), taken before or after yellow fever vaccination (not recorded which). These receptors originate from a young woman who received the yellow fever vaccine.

As DNA, the CDR3 is TGCGCCAGCAGCTTGCCCAGCGGGCCTAATGAGCAGTTCTTC. Its translation is CASSLPSGPNEQFF. This rearrangement joins TRBV5-1 to TRBJ2-1, with TRBD2 as a possible D gene (6 bases). The germline CDR1 and CDR2 sequences are SGHRS and YFSETQ. V lost 1 base and J lost 7, with 12 bases in between. This CDR3 spans 14 amino acids. Variable domain in full (rest from reference TRBV5-1 and TRBJ2-1): KAGVTQTPRYLIKTRGQQVTLSCSPISGHRSVSWYQQTPGQGLQFLFEYFSETQRNKGNFPGRFSGRQFSNSRSEMNVSTLELGDSALYLCASSLPSGPNEQFFGPGTRLTVL.

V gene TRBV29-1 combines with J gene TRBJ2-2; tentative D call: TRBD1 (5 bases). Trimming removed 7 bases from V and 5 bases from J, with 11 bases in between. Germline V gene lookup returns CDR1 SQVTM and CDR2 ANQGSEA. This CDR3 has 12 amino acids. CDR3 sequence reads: CSGVQGTGELFF. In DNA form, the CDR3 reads TGCAGCGGTGTTCAGGGAACCGGGGAGCTGTTTTTT.